A selection of T cell receptor beta chains follows, all from one sample in a study of blood T cell repertoires in COVID-19. The method was immunoSEQ multiplex PCR; TCRdb's version includes in-frame clones alone and lacks a portion of them. The data contain 40,000 or so clones, approximately 88% of them seen just once; the ten biggest clones take up 8% to 10%. The sequencing input was peripheral blood. The receptor set was obtained from a human donor in a cohort sampled during active COVID-19. The CDR3 runs from the conserved cysteine through the conserved F or W. The D gene is left open where the match is weak. Rows give clone size only sometimes, using once, few, many, or a class for an expanded clone.

TRBV6-2/TRBV6-3,-,-,TRBJ1-1,CASSTRQHRTFF,TGTGCCAGCAGCACACGACAGCATAGGACTTTCTTT
TRBV5-4,TRBD1,-,TRBJ1-2,CASSQGAQNYGYTF,TGTGCCAGCAGTCAGGGGGCGCAAAACTATGGCTACACCTTC
TRBV6-2/TRBV6-3,TRBD1,-,TRBJ2-1,CASSYSKRTGGYYNEQFF,TGTGCCAGCAGTTACTCGAAACGGACAGGGGGTTACTACAATGAGCAGTTCTTC
TRBV6-5,-,-,TRBJ1-5,CATTDNQPQHF,TGTGCTACGACAGACAATCAGCCCCAGCATTTT
TRBV27,-,-,TRBJ2-3,CASSLLAPDTDTQYF,TGTGCCAGCAGTTTACTAGCACCGGACACAGATACGCAGTATTTT
TRBV27,-,-,TRBJ2-6,CASSSGSSGANVLTF,TGTGCCAGCAGTTCGGGGAGCTCTGGGGCCAACGTCCTGACTTTC
TRBV19,TRBD1,-,TRBJ1-5,CASKGDRAGNQPQHF,TGTGCCAGTAAGGGGGACAGGGCAGGCAATCAGCCCCAGCATTTT
TRBV2,TRBD1,-,TRBJ2-7,CASSGPGQGYEQYF,TGTGCCAGCAGCGGTCCGGGACAGGGCTACGAGCAGTACTTC
TRBV7-9,-,-,TRBJ2-7,CASSLGGPSYEQYF,TGTGCCAGCAGCTTAGGGGGGCCTTCCTACGAGCAGTACTTC
TRBV7-6,TRBD2,-,TRBJ2-5,CASSSIPGTSIQETQYF,TGTGCCAGCAGCTCTATCCCCGGGACTAGCATCCAGGAGACCCAGTACTTC
TRBV5-6,TRBD1,-,TRBJ2-5,CASSPGQGAWGETQYF,TGTGCCAGCAGCCCCGGACAGGGGGCATGGGGGGAGACCCAGTACTTC
TRBV7-8,-,-,TRBJ2-2,CASSLAQGLANTGELFF,TGTGCCAGCAGCTTAGCGCAGGGGTTGGCGAACACCGGGGAGCTGTTTTTT
TRBV18,-,once,TRBJ2-1,CASSPQGYNEQFF,TGTGCCAGCTCACCCCAGGGGTACAATGAGCAGTTCTTC
TRBV19,TRBD2,-,TRBJ2-1,CASSISGGAAQFF,TGTGCCAGTAGTATTAGCGGGGGGGCGGCGCAGTTCTTC
TRBV3-1/TRBV3-2,TRBD2,-,TRBJ2-3,CASSPWGGRVADTQYF,TGTGCCAGCAGTCCCTGGGGCGGGAGAGTAGCAGATACGCAGTATTTT
TRBV7-8,-,-,TRBJ2-3,CASSTKLTGFTFPNTQYF,TGTGCCAGCAGCACCAAGCTTACAGGGTTCACCTTTCCTAATACGCAGTATTTT
TRBV4-1,-,-,TRBJ2-2,CASSQDYGELFF,TGCGCCAGCAGCCAAGACTACGGGGAGCTGTTTTTT
TRBV5-4,TRBD1,-,TRBJ1-4,CASSSGTGHEKLFF,TGTGCCAGCAGTTCCGGGACAGGGCATGAAAAACTGTTTTTT
TRBV5-8,TRBD1,-,TRBJ2-4,CASSRTGPRAKNIQYF,TGTGCCAGCAGCCGGACAGGGCCGCGAGCCAAAAACATTCAGTACTTC
TRBV7-2,TRBD2,-,TRBJ2-7,CASSLKAGTSGGLGYEQYF,TGTGCCAGCAGCTTAAAAGCCGGGACTAGCGGGGGGCTAGGCTACGAGCAGTACTTC
TRBV5-1,-,-,TRBJ2-1,CASSLDGLSGNEQFF,TGCGCCAGCAGCTTGGACGGACTCTCAGGCAATGAGCAGTTCTTC
TRBV4-1,TRBD1,-,TRBJ1-1,CASSQRRDRSNTEAFF,TGCGCCAGCAGCCAAAGAAGGGACAGGTCGAACACTGAAGCTTTCTTT
TRBV6-5,TRBD1,-,TRBJ1-5,CASSSTGGGNQPQHF,TGTGCCAGCAGTTCGACAGGGGGCGGCAATCAGCCCCAGCATTTT
TRBV12-3/TRBV12-4,-,-,TRBJ1-2,CASSLTGHYGYTF,TGTGCCAGCAGTCTGACAGGCCACTATGGCTACACCTTC
TRBV28,-,-,TRBJ2-3,CASLGSVGTQYF,TGTGCCAGCTTAGGGAGCGTAGGTACGCAGTATTTT
TRBV19,-,-,TRBJ1-5,CASSGQRNQPQHF,TGTGCCAGTAGTGGACAGAGGAATCAGCCCCAGCATTTT
TRBV6-5,-,-,TRBJ2-5,CASTFLGSTRETQYF,TGTGCCAGCACCTTCTTAGGTAGCACGCGGGAGACCCAGTACTTC
TRBV6-5,-,-,TRBJ1-2,CASSFLQLYGYTF,TGTGCCAGCAGCTTCCTACAGCTATATGGCTACACCTTC
TRBV5-1,TRBD1,-,TRBJ1-2,CASSSDRVSLSGYTF,TGCGCCAGCAGCTCTGACAGGGTTTCGCTTAGTGGCTACACCTTC
TRBV30,TRBD1,-,TRBJ1-4,CAWSDDREFEKLFF,TGTGCCTGGAGTGATGACAGGGAATTTGAAAAACTGTTTTTT
TRBV6-5,-,-,TRBJ2-7,CASSYSTGPSSYEQYF,TGTGCCAGCAGTTACTCGACAGGACCCTCCTCCTACGAGCAGTACTTC
TRBV18,TRBD1,once,TRBJ1-5,CASSRDRDQPQHF,TGTGCCAGCTCACGGGACAGGGACCAGCCCCAGCATTTT
TRBV5-1,TRBD2,-,TRBJ2-1,CASSLVAGGDEQFF,TGCGCCAGCAGCCTCGTAGCGGGAGGGGATGAGCAGTTCTTC
TRBV7-3,-,-,TRBJ2-3,CASSLTGSTDTQYF,TGTGCCAGCAGCTTAACGGGCAGCACAGATACGCAGTATTTT
TRBV5-1,TRBD1,-,TRBJ1-3,CASSLDGTVGNTIYF,TGCGCCAGCAGCTTAGACGGGACAGTTGGAAACACCATATATTTT
TRBV6-6,-,-,TRBJ2-2,CASSYHGQLDTGELFF,TGTGCCAGCAGTTACCACGGACAGTTGGACACCGGGGAGCTGTTTTTT
TRBV3-1/TRBV3-2,-,-,TRBJ1-1,CASSQQGRDTEAFF,TGTGCCAGCAGCCAACAGGGCCGGGACACTGAAGCTTTCTTT
TRBV7-9,-,-,TRBJ2-7,CASSLAPGAGEQYF,TGTGCCAGCAGCTTAGCCCCGGGAGCTGGCGAGCAGTACTTC
TRBV5-1,-,-,TRBJ2-6,CASSVRGTGANVLTF,TGCGCCAGCAGCGTCAGGGGTACTGGGGCCAACGTCCTGACTTTC
TRBV19,-,-,TRBJ2-5,CASSRLRGETQYF,TGTGCCAGTAGTCGTCTAAGGGGGGAGACCCAGTACTTC
TRBV12-3/TRBV12-4,-,few,TRBJ2-2,CASSFGTGRELFF,TGTGCCAGCAGTTTCGGGACTGGTCGGGAGCTGTTTTTT
TRBV10-3,-,-,TRBJ2-7,CAISFAGSYEQYF,TGTGCCATCAGCTTCGCCGGCTCCTACGAGCAGTACTTC
TRBV14,-,-,TRBJ2-2,CASSQTRGTNTGELFF,TGTGCCAGCAGCCAAACTCGCGGGACGAACACCGGGGAGCTGTTTTTT
TRBV6-2/TRBV6-3,-,-,TRBJ2-7,CASSYSLRSYEQYF,TGTGCCAGCAGTTATAGTCTCAGGTCCTACGAGCAGTACTTC
TRBV5-1,-,-,TRBJ1-2,CASSTRERDGYTF,TGCGCCAGCAGCACCCGGGAAAGGGATGGCTACACCTTC
TRBV7-8,TRBD1,-,TRBJ2-3,CASRRRQGASTDTQYF,TGTGCCAGCAGACGTCGACAGGGGGCGAGCACAGATACGCAGTATTTT
TRBV6-5,TRBD1,-,TRBJ1-2,CASSYSDDRGYGYTF,TGTGCCAGCAGTTACTCCGACGACAGGGGATATGGCTACACCTTC
TRBV6-5,TRBD1,-,TRBJ2-1,CASSQGQGDYNEQFF,TGTGCCAGCTCCCAGGGACAGGGAGATTACAATGAGCAGTTCTTC
TRBV6-2/TRBV6-3,TRBD1,-,TRBJ2-7,CASTPPGATGGRTYEQYF,TGTGCCAGCACCCCCCCCGGCGCGACAGGGGGCCGAACTTACGAGCAGTACTTC
TRBV19,TRBD1,-,TRBJ1-5,CASTDRGLGNQPQHF,TGTGCCAGTACCGACAGGGGGCTAGGCAATCAGCCCCAGCATTTT
TRBV7-2,TRBD2,-,TRBJ2-5,CASSLVIAGGPYETQYF,TGTGCCAGCAGCTTAGTAATAGCGGGAGGGCCTTATGAGACCCAGTACTTC
TRBV5-1,TRBD1,-,TRBJ1-3,CASMRTGDLSSGNTIYF,TGCGCCAGCATGAGGACAGGGGATTTGAGCTCTGGAAACACCATATATTTT
TRBV3-1/TRBV3-2,-,few,TRBJ1-2,CASSQVGTGYTF,TGTGCCAGCAGCCAAGTTGGCACTGGCTACACCTTC